These T cell receptor beta chains were read from a single sample in a study of blood T cell repertoires in COVID-19. Only in-frame clones appear in the TCRdb table, and some are missing; sequencing was by immunoSEQ multiplex PCR. This table holds 45,000 or so clones, about 88% found once. Sequencing used peripheral blood. Receptors were obtained from a human donor in a cohort sampled during active COVID-19. Each CDR3 is given with its conserved first and last residue. Fields, in order: CDR3 DNA, CDR3 protein, D gene, clone size, J gene, V gene. D genes are given only for firm matches. Expanded clones get a size class; other rows say once, few or many, or leave the size out.

TGCGCCAGCAGCCAAGATCTGGGCCCTAATGAAAAACTGTTTTTT	CASSQDLGPNEKLFF	-	-	TRBJ1-4	TRBV4-3
TGTGCCAGTAGTAGTGGGACAGCCCTGGGGGAGACCCAGTACTTC	CASSSGTALGETQYF	TRBD1	-	TRBJ2-5	TRBV19
TGTGCCAGCAGTGATGAGAGGGATCGTGGCTACACCTTC	CASSDERDRGYTF	-	-	TRBJ1-2	TRBV6-1
TGTGCCAGCAGTGAAGCGATACAGGGTGTCTATGGCTACACCTTC	CASSEAIQGVYGYTF	-	-	TRBJ1-2	TRBV6-1
TGCAGTGCTGGTCCCGCAGGAGGCTACACCTTC	CSAGPAGGYTF	-	-	TRBJ1-2	TRBV20-1
TGCGCCAGCAGCTTGGCTTCCAGGGGGGGAAACACCATATATTTT	CASSLASRGGNTIYF	TRBD1	-	TRBJ1-3	TRBV5-1
TGCAGCGTTGAAGACATTAATGAAAAACTGTTTTTT	CSVEDINEKLFF	-	once	TRBJ1-4	TRBV29-1
TGTGCCAGCAGCCAAGGAGGGGGACAGCCCCAGCATTTT	CASSQGGGQPQHF	-	-	TRBJ1-5	TRBV3-1/TRBV3-2
TGTGCCAGCAGCTTACAGGGAAGCAATCAGCCCCAGCATTTT	CASSLQGSNQPQHF	-	once	TRBJ1-5	TRBV7-9
TGTGCCAGCAGCTTCCGGGGGTTGAACACTGAAGCTTTCTTT	CASSFRGLNTEAFF	-	-	TRBJ1-1	TRBV7-2
TGCGCCAGCAGCTGGGGAGACAGGGACTATGGCTACACCTTC	CASSWGDRDYGYTF	TRBD1	-	TRBJ1-2	TRBV5-1
TGTGCCAGCAGCCCTAGAGTTGGAAACACCATATATTTT	CASSPRVGNTIYF	-	-	TRBJ1-3	TRBV7-2
TGTGCCAGCAGCTTCCGGGTAGGACAGGGGGCGAATGAGCAGTTCTTC	CASSFRVGQGANEQFF	TRBD1	-	TRBJ2-1	TRBV5-4
TGTGCCTGGCTTTCCGGGACAGGGAATGAAAAACTGTTTTTT	CAWLSGTGNEKLFF	TRBD1	-	TRBJ1-4	TRBV30
TGTGCCAGCAGCCCAAAATTCTCCTACGAGCAGTACTTC	CASSPKFSYEQYF	-	once	TRBJ2-7	TRBV7-2
TGTGCCAGTAGTATAGCTCGGCGCGGGGGGGCCGGTGGCGGGGAGCTGTTTTTT	CASSIARRGGAGGGELFF	TRBD2	-	TRBJ2-2	TRBV19
TGTGCCAGCAGTTACACTGACATCTTCCCACCCCTCCACTTT	CASSYTDIFPPLHF	-	once	TRBJ1-6	TRBV6-5
TGCGCCAGCTTTCAGGGGGGACACGCCTACGAGCAGTACTTC	CASFQGGHAYEQYF	-	-	TRBJ2-7	TRBV23-1
TGTGCCAGCAGCGGAGCGGGGGGGCCCTCCGGGGAGCTGTTTTTT	CASSGAGGPSGELFF	TRBD2	few	TRBJ2-2	TRBV5-4
TGTGCCAGCAGCCCAGACAGGGTAGCCAAAAACATTCAGTACTTC	CASSPDRVAKNIQYF	TRBD1	once	TRBJ2-4	TRBV6-2/TRBV6-3
TGCAGCGTTCGGGAACCCACGATGAACACTGAAGCTTTCTTT	CSVREPTMNTEAFF	-	-	TRBJ1-1	TRBV29-1
TGTGCCAGCACCCTCACCCAGGGCTCCTACGAGCAGTACTTC	CASTLTQGSYEQYF	-	-	TRBJ2-7	TRBV6-5
TGTGCCAGCAGCAAAACAGGGGATGGCTACACCTTC	CASSKTGDGYTF	TRBD1	-	TRBJ1-2	TRBV12-3/TRBV12-4
TGTGCCAGCAGCGGTGGACAGAAGATAAATGGCTACACCTTC	CASSGGQKINGYTF	-	-	TRBJ1-2	TRBV6-5
TGTGCCAGCAGCGGCTGGGGGAGGGCGGGAACTGAAGCTTTCTTT	CASSGWGRAGTEAFF	-	-	TRBJ1-1	TRBV7-9
TGTGCCAGCAGTTACCTGGACAGTTCGGCTTTCTTT	CASSYLDSSAFF	-	-	TRBJ1-1	TRBV6-6
TGTGCCACCCAATCAGGGGGCAATCAGCCCCAGCATTTT	CATQSGGNQPQHF	-	once	TRBJ1-5	TRBV24-1
TGTGCCAGCAGCTCCCGGCGCGGGAGGGGCTCTGGAAACACCATATATTTT	CASSSRRGRGSGNTIYF	-	-	TRBJ1-3	TRBV12-1
TGTGCCAGCAGCCCAGGCGGGGGGCCCCCACACAATGAGCAGTTCTTC	CASSPGGGPPHNEQFF	TRBD2	-	TRBJ2-1	TRBV7-6
TGCGCCAGCAGCTCGAACCAGGGCGATGGCTACACCTTC	CASSSNQGDGYTF	-	-	TRBJ1-2	TRBV5-1
TGCGCCAGCCCCGCCCAGGAGACCCAGTACTTC	CASPAQETQYF	-	-	TRBJ2-5	TRBV23-1
TGTGCCAGCAGCCGCCCCCCCCGGGCAGCGGGGGGGAACAATGAGCAGTTCTTC	CASSRPPRAAGGNNEQFF	TRBD2	once	TRBJ2-1	TRBV7-2
TGTGCCAGCAGCCCGAGCCGGACTAGCGGGGGGGCCTATAATGAGCAGTTCTTC	CASSPSRTSGGAYNEQFF	TRBD2	-	TRBJ2-1	TRBV6-2/TRBV6-3
TGCAGCGTTGAAGCACATCTGAACACTGAAGCTTTCTTT	CSVEAHLNTEAFF	-	-	TRBJ1-1	TRBV29-1
TGTGCCAGCAGCCAAGTTCTAGGCCGGGGGGGCCGTGAGACCCAGTACTTC	CASSQVLGRGGRETQYF	TRBD2	-	TRBJ2-5	TRBV3-1/TRBV3-2
TGTGCCAGCTCACCCCCAGACAGGGGATGGGCCAACGTCCTGACTTTC	CASSPPDRGWANVLTF	TRBD1	-	TRBJ2-6	TRBV18
TGCGCCTTCCAGGGGTCTAATGAAAAACTGTTTTTT	CAFQGSNEKLFF	-	-	TRBJ1-4	TRBV5-1
TGCGCCAGCAGCTTGGAGGAGCGGGGCCCCTACAATGAGCAGTTCTTC	CASSLEERGPYNEQFF	TRBD2	-	TRBJ2-1	TRBV5-1
TGTGCCAGCAGTGACTCAGGGGGATCCTACAATGAGCAGTTCTTC	CASSDSGGSYNEQFF	TRBD1	-	TRBJ2-1	TRBV9
TGCACCAGCGGGAGGCTTGGAGGGTGTGAGACCCAGTACTTC	CTSGRLGGCETQYF	-	-	TRBJ2-5	TRBV1
TGTGCCAGCGGGCCCATCGGGGGAATTCCCCACGAGCAGTACTTC	CASGPIGGIPHEQYF	-	-	TRBJ2-7	TRBV6-6
TGTGCCAGCAGCCAAGACCCAGTAAGCTCCTACGAGCAGTACTTC	CASSQDPVSSYEQYF	-	-	TRBJ2-7	TRBV3-1/TRBV3-2
TGTGCCAGCAGCTTGGAGTCGGGAGGCTCGGGCTACACCTTC	CASSLESGGSGYTF	-	once	TRBJ1-2	TRBV5-6
TGTGCCAGCAGTTTTGGGACAGACCAATCCTCTGCCTACGAGCAGTACTTC	CASSFGTDQSSAYEQYF	TRBD1	-	TRBJ2-7	TRBV6-2/TRBV6-3
TGTGCCAGCAGCTTAACAGGGGATTATTATTTGAACACTGAAGCTTTCTTT	CASSLTGDYYLNTEAFF	TRBD1	-	TRBJ1-1	TRBV7-2
TGTGCCAGCAGCTTGGAACTTGGGCTAGCGGGGCTTACGCAGTATTTT	CASSLELGLAGLTQYF	TRBD2	few	TRBJ2-3	TRBV7-2
TGTGCCAGCTCCCGGGGGGTGAACACTGAAGCTTTCTTT	CASSRGVNTEAFF	-	once	TRBJ1-1	TRBV11-2